The 5 T cell receptor beta chains below all came from one sample that was sequenced in a study of T cells after yellow fever vaccination. TCRdb re-derived calls from the 5' RACE reads in MiXCR, one entry per CDR3 protein. This sample carries under 550,000 distinct CDR3 sequences, 21% of them seen once, and the ten largest clones take about a sixth. Sequencing was performed on PBMCs, taken 20 to 25 days after the first yellow fever vaccination. The source of these receptors is a man younger than 35 who received the YFV17D yellow fever vaccine.

The chain carries TRBV20-1 and TRBJ2-4; 8 bases are shared with TRBD1. The length of the CDR3 is 19 residues. Germline V lookup: CDR1 DFQATT, CDR2 SNEGSKA (reference sequence). Unmatched junction bases numbered 14, after V lost 1 base and J lost 0 bases. CDR3 sequence reads: CSARVPDRGRILAKNIQYF. The CDR3 DNA sequence: TGCAGTGCTAGAGTTCCCGACAGGGGAAGGATTCTAGCCAAAAACATTCAGTACTTC.

The CDR3 loop is CASSQEFKAFSPHEQYF. CDR3 coding DNA: TGCGCCAGCAGCCAAGAGTTTAAAGCCTTTTCGCCGCACGAGCAGTACTTC. The J gene is TRBJ2-7, the V gene TRBV4-3; D remains unclear. The germline V gene encodes CDR1 LGHNA and CDR2 YSLEER. The length of the CDR3 is 17 residues. The germline V and J ends were trimmed by 0 bases and 5 bases, with 20 bases remaining between them.

The genes are TRBV10-3 and TRBJ1-2; D is ambiguous. Trimming cost V 3 bases and J 5 bases, with 10 bases left between them. The germline V gene has CDR1 ENHRY and CDR2 SYGVKD. This CDR3 has 13 residues. CDR3 residues: CAISDDGLYGYTF. In DNA form, the CDR3 reads TGTGCCATCAGTGACGACGGCCTATATGGCTACACCTTC.

The V and J genes are TRBV5-1 and TRBJ1-2; D ambiguous. The germline V and J ends were trimmed by 3 bases and 4 bases, with 13 bases remaining between them. Germline values: CDR1 SGHRS, CDR2 YFSETQ. The CDR3 is 14 amino acids. The DNA of the CDR3 is TGCGCCAGCAGCTACGAGGGTGTTGGCTATGGCTACACCTTC. Amino acid sequence: CASSYEGVGYGYTF.

The CDR3 loop is CASSFWGGQPQHF. CDR3 bases: TGTGCCAGCAGCTTTTGGGGCGGGCAGCCCCAGCATTTT. The chain uses TRBV7-2 and TRBJ1-5; the D gene is possibly TRBD1 (5 bases). The CDR3 contains 13 residues. Germline CDR1 reads SGHTA; CDR2 reads FQGNSA. The germline V and J ends were trimmed by 3 bases and 7 bases, with 10 bases remaining between them.